This T cell receptor beta chain was recorded in a study of regulatory T cells in long-lasting Graves disease. In this sample, this clonotype turned up many times. Both iRepertoire HTBI primers and Arm-PCR of CDR3 regions were used to build the TCR beta libraries. TCRdb re-analysed the multiplex PCR reads in MiXCR, keeping a single row per CDR3 protein. The repertoire includes roughly 320,000 distinct CDR3 sequences, roughly 17% of them detected once, and around 27% sits in the top ten. Time point of the sample: newly diagnosed GD, antithyroid drugs for less than 3 months. Preparation of the TCR library used RNA extracted from PBMCs. This CDR3 has 15 amino acids. The junction had 7 bases not matched to a gene; V was cut back by 4 bases and J by 5 bases. Per the germline V gene, CDR1 is KGHSH and CDR2 is LQKENI. This sample also belongs to another study, concerning T cells in Graves' hyperthyroidism and ophthalmopathy. Per that study: Graves' hyperthyroidism is called stable when ophthalmopathy does not progress within 18 months. The HTBI primer set served for first-round RT-PCR of the TCR CDR3. Appearing also in blood were most of the thyroid clonotypes expanded above 0.001.

V usage is TRBV18 and J usage is TRBJ2-1, with 8 nucleotides matching TRBD2. The TCR comes from a middle-aged man with Graves disease. This material consisted of peripheral blood mononuclear cells (PBMCs), taken at new diagnosis, from a patient treated with antithyroid drugs. CDR3 DNA: TGTGCCAGCTCACGTCCCGGGACTAGAGACAATGAGCAGTTCTTC. Its translation: CASSRPGTRDNEQFF.